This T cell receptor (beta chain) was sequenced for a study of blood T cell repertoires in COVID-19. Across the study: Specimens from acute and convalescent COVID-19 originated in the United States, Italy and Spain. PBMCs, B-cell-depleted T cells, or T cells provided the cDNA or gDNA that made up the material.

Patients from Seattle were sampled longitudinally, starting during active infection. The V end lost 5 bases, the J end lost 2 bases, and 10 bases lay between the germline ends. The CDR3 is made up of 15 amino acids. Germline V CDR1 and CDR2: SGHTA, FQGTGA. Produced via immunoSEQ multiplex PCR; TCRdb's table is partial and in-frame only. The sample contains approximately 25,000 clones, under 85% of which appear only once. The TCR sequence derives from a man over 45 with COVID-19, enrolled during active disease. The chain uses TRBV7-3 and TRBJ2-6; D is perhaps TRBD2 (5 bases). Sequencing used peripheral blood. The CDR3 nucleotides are TGTGCCAGCAGCCCCGGGAATGCTGGGGCCAACGTCCTGACTTTC. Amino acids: CASSPGNAGANVLTF. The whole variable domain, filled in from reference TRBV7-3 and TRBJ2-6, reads GAGVSQTPSNKVTEKGKYVELRCDPISGHTALYWYRQSLGQGPEFLIYFQGTGAADDSGLPNDRFFAVRPEGSVSTLKIQRTERGDSAVYLCASSPGNAGANVLTFGAGSRLTVL.